Listed below are T cell receptor beta chains from one sample, sequenced in a study of identical twins. TCRdb reprocessed the 5' RACE reads via MiXCR and lists one record per CDR3 protein. The sample holds hundreds of thousands of distinct CDR3 sequences, about 7% seen once. The same sample was also used in a study of yellow fever vaccine responses in identical twins.

The sample was PBMCs. The receptors shown here come from a woman younger than 30 in good health. The CDR3 runs from the conserved cysteine through the conserved F or W. Fields, in order: D gene, J gene, clone size, V gene, CDR3 length, CDR3 protein, CDR3 DNA. A D gene is named only where the DNA matches it firmly. A row's size may be missing; if present it is once, few, many or a size class.

>.|TRBJ1-1|many|TRBV28|16
CASTLPRAGLSTEAFF
TGTGCCAGCACTTTGCCTAGAGCAGGTCTGAGCACTGAAGCTTTCTTT
>.|TRBJ2-5|.|TRBV6-5|15
CASSYLGEVRETQYF
TGTGCCAGCAGTTACTTGGGGGAGGTTCGAGAGACCCAGTACTTC
>.|TRBJ1-2|few|TRBV19|13
CATSEDRNYGYTF
TGTGCCACCAGCGAAGACAGAAACTATGGCTACACCTTC
>.|TRBJ2-3|many|TRBV5-1|15
CASSLGVVATDTQYF
TGCGCCAGCAGCTTGGGTGTGGTAGCGACAGATACGCAGTATTTT
>.|TRBJ2-3|.|TRBV20-1|17
CCARDRFSQVGTDTQYF
TGCTGTGCTAGAGATCGGTTCTCCCAGGTGGGCACAGATACGCAGTATTTT
>TRBD2|TRBJ2-1|many|TRBV11-2|17
CASSLDLLAGGRNEQFF
TGTGCCAGCAGCTTAGACCTACTAGCGGGGGGCAGGAATGAGCAGTTCTTC
>TRBD2|TRBJ2-1|.|TRBV7-2|16
CASSLIAGGQNNEQFF
TGTGCCAGCAGCCTGATAGCGGGGGGGCAAAACAATGAGCAGTTCTTC
>.|TRBJ2-1|many|TRBV3-1|18
CASSQDLGRNLSYNEQFF
TGTGCCAGCAGCCAAGATCTCGGCCGAAACCTCTCCTACAATGAGCAGTTCTTC
>TRBD2|TRBJ2-1|few|TRBV5-1|22
CASSLGLAGGPRYLSSYNEQFF
TGCGCCAGCAGCTTGGGGCTAGCGGGAGGGCCTCGGTATCTTAGCTCCTACAATGAGCAGTTCTTC
>TRBD1|TRBJ2-5|many|TRBV11-2|15
CASSLDPRDRETQYF
TGTGCCAGCAGCTTAGATCCCCGGGACAGGGAGACCCAGTACTTC
>.|TRBJ2-7|.|TRBV28|14
CASSLIPRSGEQYF
TGTGCCAGCAGTTTAATTCCTCGGTCGGGCGAGCAGTACTTC
>.|TRBJ2-1|many|TRBV5-1|19
CASSLTGVAGFGNYNEQFF
TGCGCCAGCAGCTTAACGGGAGTGGCCGGGTTTGGGAATTACAATGAGCAGTTCTTC
>TRBD1|TRBJ2-6|.|TRBV27|17
CASSLDRGQAGANVLTF
TGTGCCAGCAGTTTGGACAGGGGGCAAGCCGGGGCCAACGTCCTGACTTTC
>TRBD1|TRBJ2-1|many|TRBV9|14
CASSVGQGMYEQFF
TGTGCCAGCAGCGTAGGACAGGGGATGTATGAGCAGTTCTTC
>TRBD1|TRBJ2-5|once|TRBV20-1|15
CSAGGRTGDGKTQYF
TGCAGTGCTGGGGGCCGGACAGGGGATGGAAAGACCCAGTACTTC
>.|TRBJ1-1|few|TRBV4-1|14
CASAHPGMNTEAFF
TGCGCCAGCGCCCATCCCGGGATGAACACTGAAGCTTTCTTT
>.|TRBJ1-1|many|TRBV12-3/TRBV12-4|14
CASSQGHTNTEAFF
TGTGCCAGCAGCCAGGGACATACAAACACTGAAGCTTTCTTT
>TRBD2|TRBJ2-7|few|TRBV5-1|16
CASSSILAGASYEQYF
TGCGCCAGCAGCTCAATTTTAGCGGGCGCCTCCTACGAGCAGTACTTC